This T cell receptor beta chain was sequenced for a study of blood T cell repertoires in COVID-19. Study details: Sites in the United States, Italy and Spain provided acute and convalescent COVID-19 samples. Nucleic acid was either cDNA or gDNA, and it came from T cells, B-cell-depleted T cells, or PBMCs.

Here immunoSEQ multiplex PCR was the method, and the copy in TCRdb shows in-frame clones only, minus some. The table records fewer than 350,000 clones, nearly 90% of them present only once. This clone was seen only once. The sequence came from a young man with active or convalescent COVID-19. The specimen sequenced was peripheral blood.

The DNA of the CDR3 is TGCGCCAGCAGCCAAGGGGACAGTAGCTCCTACGAGCAGTACTTC. Its protein is CASSQGDSSSYEQYF. The J gene is TRBJ2-7, the V gene TRBV4-3, with 7 bases lining up with TRBD1. The ends lost 1 base at V and 0 bases at J; junction bases unmatched: 3. Germline V gives CDR1 LGHNA, CDR2 YSLEER. This CDR3 is 15 amino acids long.